The 19 T cell receptor beta chains below come from one sample, sequenced in a study of T cells after posttransplantation cyclophosphamide. Only in-frame clones appear in the TCRdb table, and some are missing; sequencing was by immunoSEQ multiplex PCR. Listed here are 25,000 to 30,000 clones without any singletons, the top ten holding approximately 2.8%. Material: PBMCs. The receptors originated from a woman aged 55-75 years in good health, CMV-negative, and a related stem cell transplant donor.

This clone was recorded at least ten times. The rearrangement uses TRBV27 and TRBJ2-1; 8 bases agree with TRBD1. CDR3 length equals 19 residues. The germline CDR1 and CDR2 sequences are MNHEY and SMNVEV (reference sequence). Germline trimming cut 5 bases from V and 5 bases from J; bases unmatched to any gene: 20. The CDR3 region has the DNA TGTGCCAGCAGTCCGAGGACAGGGTGGGTGTACGGGGAGGACAATGAGCAGTTCTTC. This translates into CASSPRTGWVYGEDNEQFF.

This clone was seen repeatedly, ten times or more. The chain uses TRBV6-5 and TRBJ2-7; TRBD2 might be the D (5 bases). The CDR3 loop spans 15 amino acids. The V gene's germline CDR1 is MNHEY and CDR2 SVGAGI. The V end lost 5 bases, the J end lost 6 bases, and 20 bases lay between the germline ends. The CDR3 here is CASSPRVRGPAEQYF. The CDR3 DNA sequence: TGTGCCAGCAGTCCCCGAGTTCGGGGTCCGGCCGAGCAGTACTTC.

This clone appeared many times. This chain uses TRBV5-4 with TRBJ2-7, with 8 bases aligning to TRBD1. The V gene's germline CDR1 is SGHNT and CDR2 YYREEE (reference sequence). This CDR3 spans 13 amino acids. V trimming: 6 bases; J trimming: 3 bases; junction bases outside the gene matches: 5. CDR3 DNA: TGTGCCAGCACTCAGGGGGCAGACTACGAGCAGTACTTC. Protein sequence: CASTQGADYEQYF.

This clone was picked up many times. The chain couples TRBV7-8 to TRBJ2-7; D perhaps matches TRBD2 (5 bases). This CDR3 region has 12 residues. V shed 5 bases and J shed 7 bases, with 12 bases lying between them. The V gene's germline CDR1 is SGHVS and CDR2 FQNEAQ. DNA for the CDR3: TGTGCCAGCAGCGCCCGGACGGGGGAGCAGTACTTC. It encodes CASSARTGEQYF.

This clone was seen repeatedly, ten times or more. The rearrangement uses TRBV5-6 and TRBJ2-1, with 10 bases that match TRBD2. Germline CDR1 SGHDT, CDR2 YYEEEE. Unmatched junction bases numbered 6, after V lost 1 base and J lost 5 bases. The CDR3 runs 16 residues. CDR3: CASSLPGLANNNEQFF. Here the CDR3 DNA reads TGTGCCAGCAGCTTGCCGGGACTAGCGAATAACAATGAGCAGTTCTTC.

The V and J genes are TRBV28 and TRBJ1-4, with a possible D match to TRBD1 (5 bases). CDR1 is MDHEN, CDR2 SYDVKM, per germline. Trimming shortened V by 4 bases and J by 4 bases, and 10 bases separated the two germline ends. The CDR3 length is 14 residues. CDR3 region: CASSSMTVNEKLFF. The CDR3 region has the DNA TGTGCCAGCAGTTCAATGACAGTTAATGAAAAACTGTTTTTT.

This clone was seen repeatedly, ten times or more. The gene calls are TRBV4-3 and TRBJ1-1; a possible D gene is TRBD1 (6 bases). The germline CDR1 and CDR2 sequences are LGHNA and YSLEER. The CDR3 covers 16 residues. V was cut by 4 bases and J by 0 bases, with 15 bases left in between. The CDR3 reads CASSPQTGFMNTEAFF. The CDR3 DNA reads as TGCGCCAGCAGCCCCCAGACAGGATTCATGAACACTGAAGCTTTCTTT.

The V gene is TRBV29-1, the J gene TRBJ1-5; 7 bases map to TRBD1. V was pared by 5 bases and J by 5 bases, with 9 bases of the junction left unmatched. Germline V gives CDR1 SQVTM, CDR2 ANQGSEA. This CDR3 is built from 14 residues. CDR3 DNA sequence: TGCAGCGTTATAACAGGGGCGAGAGATCAGCCCCAGCATTTT. It encodes CSVITGARDQPQHF.

This clone was counted many times. DNA for the CDR3: TGCGCCAGCACCCCGGGGACAGGAACGAGCGGCTACACCTTC. The encoded protein is CASTPGTGTSGYTF. V and J are TRBV10-2 and TRBJ1-2, with TRBD1 identical over 8 bases. CDR3 size: 14 residues. CDR1 WSHSY and CDR2 SAAADI come from the germline V gene. The ends lost 7 bases at V and 8 bases at J; junction bases unmatched: 12.

At least ten counts were recorded for this clone. The chain is built from TRBV7-9 and TRBJ2-1; 7 nucleotides agree with TRBD1. The V segment lost 8 bases and the J segment 5 bases; nucleotides outside the gene matches: 6. The CDR3 sequence is 13 residues long. Germline-derived CDR1 and CDR2 are SEHNR and FQNEAQ (reference sequence). This CDR3 reads CASRDRINNEQFF. The CDR3 DNA reads as TGTGCCAGCCGGGACAGAATAAACAATGAGCAGTTCTTC.

Ten or more counts support this clone. This chain connects TRBV27 to TRBJ2-7, with 13 bases identical to TRBD2. Germline CDR1 is MNHEY and CDR2 is SMNVEV (reference sequence). CDR3 length: 14 amino acids. V lost 5 bases, J lost 3 bases, and 1 base stayed unmatched. For the CDR3, the DNA is TGTGCCAGCAGTGGACTAGCGGGAGTCTACGAGCAGTACTTC. Protein: CASSGLAGVYEQYF.

This clone occurred many times. The rearrangement links TRBV12-3 or TRBV12-4 to TRBJ1-1; D gene ambiguous. Trimming removed 6 bases at V and 2 bases at J, with 13 bases between. The CDR3 spans 14 residues. The CDR3 nucleotides are TGTGCCAGCAGCCAACAGAGATTAAACACTGAAGCTTTCTTT. Amino acids: CASSQQRLNTEAFF.

This clone was observed at least ten times. The V and J genes are TRBV5-1 and TRBJ1-1; the match to TRBD1 covers 7 bases. V shed 6 bases, J shed 1 base, and the junction held 3 bases outside the gene matches. CDR3 length equals 13 residues. CDR1 SGHRS and CDR2 YFSETQ come from the germline V gene. CDR3 amino acids: CASNQGENTEAFF. As DNA, the CDR3 is TGCGCCAGCAATCAGGGGGAGAACACTGAAGCTTTCTTT.

This clone was detected ten times or more. The chain recombines TRBV27 with TRBJ2-1, with D possibly TRBD2 on 5 matching bases. The CDR3 has 15 residues. V was pared by 4 bases and J by 6 bases, with 16 bases between. CDR1 MNHEY and CDR2 SMNVEV come from the germline V gene (reference sequence). The CDR3 here is CASSSRPDGVNEQFF. The DNA for the CDR3 is TGTGCCAGCAGTTCCCGCCCGGACGGGGTCAATGAGCAGTTCTTC.

This clone has ten or more counts. This sequence joins TRBV18 and TRBJ2-5; the D gene is possibly TRBD2 (5 bases). Germline V gene lookup returns CDR1 KGHSH and CDR2 LQKENI. Trimming pared 3 bases from V and 7 bases from J, leaving 12 bases between. CDR3 length: 13 amino acids. The CDR3 DNA reads TGTGCCAGCTCACCGCCGTCTCGGGGGACCCAGTACTTC. This sequence encodes CASSPPSRGTQYF.

At least ten counts were recorded for this clone. The V call is TRBV6-2 or TRBV6-3, the J call TRBJ1-1, with TRBD1 matching 9 bases. In germline, CDR1 is MNHEY, CDR2 SVGEGT. The CDR3 loop spans 15 amino acids. V trimming: 1 base; J trimming: 2 bases; junction bases outside the gene matches: 2. CDR3 DNA: TGTGCCAGCAGTTACTTGGGACAGGGAAACACTGAAGCTTTCTTT. Translating gives CASSYLGQGNTEAFF.

The table lists this clone with a few counts. This chain joins TRBV18 and TRBJ1-1; TRBD1 is a possible D gene (5 bases). Trimming took 3 bases from V and 0 from J, leaving 14 bases between them. The CDR3 runs 16 residues. The germline V gene encodes CDR1 KGHSH and CDR2 LQKENI. The CDR3 sequence: CASSPLSDTVNTEAFF. In DNA, the CDR3 is TGTGCCAGCTCACCGTTGTCGGACACCGTGAACACTGAAGCTTTCTTT.

This clone was observed a handful of times. The chain carries TRBV6-1 and TRBJ2-5; D may be TRBD2 (6 bases). Germline V CDR1 and CDR2: MNHNS, SASEGT. The CDR3 is made up of 14 amino acids. V was trimmed by 10 bases and J by 5 bases, leaving 20 bases between them. The CDR3: CAIKPHGLPETQYF. The CDR3 DNA follows: TGTGCCATCAAGCCCCATGGACTACCCGAGACCCAGTACTTC.

This clone came up many times. The chain uses TRBV5-1 and TRBJ1-1; TRBD1 agrees at 7 bases. The ends lost 2 bases at V and 5 bases at J; junction bases unmatched: 3. This CDR3 is 13 amino acids long. CDR1 and CDR2 from the germline V gene are SGHRS and YFSETQ. In DNA form, the CDR3 reads TGCGCCAGCAGCTTTACCAGGGGGACTGAAGCTTTCTTT. Its protein is CASSFTRGTEAFF.